Listed below are T cell receptor beta chains from one sample, sequenced in a study of shared clonotypes between healthy human individuals. Only in-frame clones appear in the TCRdb table, and some are missing; sequencing was by immunoSEQ multiplex PCR. Of 2 million to 2.5 million clones listed, around 93% were seen once; the top ten hold 0.37%. Input material: naive CD4+ T cells from PBMCs. The receptors here all came from a man between 18 and 29 years old in good health. Some clones in this sample may be carry-over from other donors' samples. Both conserved end residues are part of each CDR3. A D gene is named only where the DNA matches it firmly.

D	J	length	V	CDR3	DNA
.	TRBJ2-6	15	TRBV19	CASSISLSGANVLTF	TGTGCCAGTAGTATATCCCTCTCTGGGGCCAACGTCCTGACTTTC
.	TRBJ2-3	9	TRBV27	CASSWAPDF	TGTGCCAGCAGTTGGGCCCCCGATTTT
TRBD1	TRBJ1-1	13	TRBV7-3	CASSLLGQNEAFF	TGTGCCAGCAGCTTATTGGGACAGAATGAAGCTTTCTTT
.	TRBJ1-2	14	TRBV2	CASKLTEPNYGYTF	TGTGCCAGCAAACTCACGGAGCCTAACTATGGCTACACCTTC
TRBD2	TRBJ2-7	14	TRBV6-6	CASRDLAGVGEQYF	TGTGCCAGCAGGGACCTAGCGGGAGTGGGAGAGCAGTACTTC
.	TRBJ2-1	13	TRBV7-2	CASSPLGSYEQFF	TGTGCCAGCAGCCCACTGGGGTCATATGAGCAGTTCTTC
.	TRBJ2-3	14	TRBV28	CASSQIRDSDTQYF	TGTGCCAGCAGTCAGATCCGGGACTCCGATACGCAGTATTTT
.	TRBJ1-1	13	TRBV2	CASSSRSNTEAFF	TGTGCCAGCAGTTCCCGATCGAACACTGAAGCTTTCTTT
.	TRBJ1-5	14	TRBV19	CASSIYNRNQPQHF	TGTGCCAGTAGTATATATAATCGCAATCAGCCCCAGCATTTT
.	TRBJ1-5	13	TRBV6-6	CASSSGGNQPQHF	TGTGCCAGCTCTTCAGGGGGCAATCAGCCCCAGCATTTT
.	TRBJ1-1	15	TRBV7-2	CASSLGPTVNTEAFF	TGTGCCAGCAGCTTAGGACCTACAGTGAACACTGAAGCTTTCTTT
.	TRBJ2-1	17	TRBV30	CAWSASGGGSSYNEQFF	TGTGCCTGGAGTGCCTCGGGGGGCGGGAGCTCCTACAATGAGCAGTTCTTC
.	TRBJ2-2	12	TRBV11-2	CASSLRTEELFF	TGTGCCAGCAGCTTACGTACTGAGGAGCTGTTTTTT
.	TRBJ1-2	15	TRBV4-2	CASSQEGATNYGYTF	TGTGCCAGCAGCCAAGAGGGCGCCACTAACTATGGCTACACCTTC
.	TRBJ2-7	13	TRBV6-5	CASSYREGGEQYF	TGTGCCAGCAGTTACAGGGAAGGTGGAGAGCAGTACTTC
.	TRBJ2-7	15	TRBV6-6	CASSYSQSRSYEQYF	TGTGCCAGCAGTTACTCCCAATCCAGGTCCTACGAGCAGTACTTC